This TCR beta chain is from a study of cytomegalovirus exposure and HLA in healthy donors (TCRdb year 2017). Describing the broader study: According to an earlier analysis of around 600 of the donors, about 179 million T cells yielded 90 million to 140 million unique TCR beta sequences and about 300 Gb of sequence data. Class I and class II HLA loci were covered by the typing at four-digit resolution. Rather than using new phenotypic data, the later analysis identified candidate immune exposures from TCR beta sequences and from how often those sequences occurred across donors. An early release that covered several hundred HLA-typed donors contained about 300 gigabases of sequencing data and around 80 million unique TCR sequences. The aim of the study was to test whether cataloging public T cell receptors could identify signatures of past pathogen exposure. In an earlier analysis of more than 550 of the donors, high-throughput TCR beta sequencing was used to judge whether each TCR beta V gene segment behaved as functional or pseudogenic. Alongside the repertoire data, information on donor age, sex, ethnicity and CMV serostatus was compiled. Among the roughly 410 genotyped donors, around 81% belonged to the genetic ancestry cluster associated with self-reported Caucasian donors. A later analysis re-analyzed previously published TCR beta repertoires from roughly 630 donors and added high-resolution HLA genotyping to study TCR occurrence patterns. Across around 400 genotyped donors of the cohort, an average of roughly 230,000 unique TCR beta nucleotide sequences per donor were sequenced, and roughly 18% of those sequences were non-productive. All discovery cohort repertoires had been generated on a single sequencing platform. The study combined high-throughput TCR immunosequencing, statistical association of individual TCRs with disease status, and machine learning to predict cytomegalovirus infection status. The study profiled the T cell repertoires of hundreds of subjects by immunosequencing and related them to cytomegalovirus serostatus. Typing coverage varied by locus: 629-630 donors for A, B, C, DRB1 and DQB1; approximately 500 for DQA1; nearly 610 for DPA1; some 470 for DPB1. A later genetic analysis took genome-wide SNP genotypes for about three fifths of the 666 donors and used that subset as a discovery cohort. Along with the approximately 700-subject first cohort, a separate validation cohort of around 110 different subjects was used. A few DR-DQ haplotypes were handled as single units for association and clustering because linkage in the cohort was strong. Broader findings and caveats from the paper: When HLA alleles, especially DR and DQ, strongly co-occurred, attributing TCR associations to individual alleles was difficult. HLA typing was unavailable for some donors at each locus, so association tests used only the typed subset. A later analysis associated 15,000 or so TCR beta sequences with specific HLA alleles at a false discovery rate of 0.05. Most CMV-associated TCR beta chains appeared to be HLA-restricted in a later analysis, and the HLA associations seemed to be driven largely by CMV exposure. According to the authors, the approach could potentially be generalized to other disease states and immunological phenotypes. In a later genetic analysis, a missense DCLRE1C variant was associated with V-gene and J-gene trimming of TCR beta chains, and the association was replicated in an independent cohort. Sequencing depth was assumed to be roughly uniform across donors in the presence/absence analyses, though that assumption may not hold. Compared with the roughly 700-donor mean, donors in an Asian-associated ancestry cluster had fewer N-insertions in productive TCRs, according to a later genetic analysis. The sequencing pipeline was judged likely to have produced a cluster of highly shared sequence variants as a technical artifact. Across donors, most TCR sequences were observed very rarely, whereas some public TCRs were present in many individuals. The only immune exposure information available for the cohort was CMV serostatus. In vitro tests confirmed that a few of the cytomegalovirus-associated TCR beta chains recognize cytomegalovirus antigens. The study gave a list of 150 to 200 TCR beta chains associated with cytomegalovirus. The 87-base-pair reads could not distinguish some IMGT-functional V segments, including TRBV6-2 and TRBV6-3, so those segments were excluded. Seventeen rarely observed V segments, including chromosome 9 orphons, were excluded from the earlier analysis of several hundred of the donors because counts were too low. According to a later analysis, parvovirus B19, influenza, CMV and Epstein-Barr virus appeared linked to several top co-occurrence clusters. In both the original and validation cohorts, the classifier was reported to diagnose cytomegalovirus status with high specificity and sensitivity. In a later analysis, HLA-associated TCR beta chains were found to be more clonally expanded and to have lower generation probabilities than equally common non-associated chains. Linkage disequilibrium might explain the correlated functional status among segregating V segments, but an unknown experimental factor could not be ruled out. In a later analysis, the rate of TCR association differed among HLA loci, with DRB1 alleles having the most associated TCRs and HLA-C alleles having the fewest. This cohort had only TCR beta chains sequenced, and the lack of alpha or paired-chain data limited which features could be detected. In an earlier analysis of roughly 500 of the donors, most TCR beta V segments appeared in productive rearrangements about 90% or about 30% of the time, broadly matching IMGT annotations. A further reported finding was that TCR beta sequences accurately predicted the HLA-A and HLA-B alleles for most subjects in the first cohort.

The cohort comprised fewer than 750 healthy bone marrow donors. Cohort members were all nominally healthy when sampled, although unrecorded immune exposures were likely present. The donor was CMV seronegative and was included in the group of about 400 seronegative cohort members. Every donor gave a peripheral blood sample, and the peripheral blood mononuclear cells from that sample were used for TCR beta sequencing. Genomic DNA extraction from the blood cell samples was performed with the Qiagen DNeasy Blood Extraction Kit. As for this clone: Its antigen has not been determined. No base-level quality is on record; no much larger clone is a single base apart.

From the cysteine through the phenylalanine, the CDR3 covers 13 amino acids. Only the CDR3 DNA stays, 39 bases, in frame from base 1. The germline V gene gives CDR1 as MNHNS and CDR2 as SASEGT. V loses 8 bases at its end and J loses 5 bases; junction bases beyond the gene matches: 7. The method was the immunoSEQ multiplex PCR assay. For the multiplex PCR, a mixture combining 60 forward primers for TCR Vbeta segments and 13 reverse primers for TCR Jbeta segments was used. A multiplex PCR assay on genomic DNA amplified the CDR3 region of rearranged TCR beta genes. The Illumina HiSeq System was used to sequence the amplified TCR beta libraries as 87-base-pair reads. For the original study's pipeline: Across the 670 or so repertoires, a later analysis counted 80 million or so unique TCR beta chains, around 10 million of which were shared by at least two donors. Raw reads were error-corrected and collapsed into unique sequences with a nearest-neighbor algorithm that merged closely related sequences to remove PCR and sequencing errors. Alignment of CDR3 sequences to IMGT reference sequences was used to assign V, D and J gene segments. For a sequence to be retained, a match of at least six nucleotides was required to both a V gene segment and a J gene segment. A rearrangement counted as productive if the CDR3 had no stop codons and remained in frame with V and J, and every other rearrangement counted as non-productive. Following IMGT convention, CDR3 was defined as the stretch from the second conserved V-encoded cysteine to the conserved J-encoded phenylalanine. The earlier analysis of about 640 of the donors excluded any sequence lacking an unambiguous match to a single V gene segment. An earlier analysis of under 750 of the donors called V segments functional above 56.7% productive rearrangements and segregating when the between-donor standard deviation exceeded 5%. A statistical classification framework was developed to diagnose cytomegalovirus status using the catalog of TCR beta chain sequences. In a later analysis, V and J genes were assigned by comparing TCR nucleotide sequences against IMGT/GENE-DB human TR gene sequences. Using the TCRdist pipeline, a later analysis assigned CDR3 sequences along with most-parsimonious VDJ recombination scenarios. A later analysis defined each TCR beta chain by its CDR3 amino acid sequence plus V-gene family, and excluded reads lacking a unique V-gene family. To address suspected cross-contamination and a sequencing artifact, a later analysis removed around 600 highly shared, low-generation-probability nucleotide sequences. In a later analysis, a clonal expansion index was calculated for each public chain from normalized within-repertoire ranks of inferred template counts. In a later analysis, generation probabilities were computed with a VDJ recombination model fitted to out-of-frame rearrangements, and the resulting probabilities were checked against IGoR. In a later analysis, hypergeometric tests were used to score TCR-TCR, TCR-HLA and TCR-CMV co-occurrence, with a repertoire-size bias correction applied to TCR pairs. False discovery rates were estimated in a later analysis by permuting HLA or CMV assignments 20 times. In a later analysis, co-occurring TCRs were grouped with DBSCAN, and TCRdist sequence similarity was added when clustering was performed within HLA-allele-positive subsets. Repertoires with fewer than 30,000 or more than 120,000 public chains were left out of co-occurrence clustering, as were four to six repertoires with anomalous nucleotide sharing. TCRdb obtained this table from immuneACCESS and retained in-frame rearrangements with V and J assigned. These tables miss some clones; where compared with another copy, unresolved V genes account for less than half of the shortfall, and the remainder is unexplained. Clone size and the V and J calls come from that table; the DNA yielded D and trimming. This sample is represented by around 140,000 clones; 70% to 80% of them were singletons. The ten largest clones add up to around 1.5% of the sample.

The V gene is TRBV6-1 and the J gene is TRBJ2-7, and TRBD1 matches 9 of the central bases. The receptor's source is a female donor in good health and CMV-seronegative. Specimen: PBMCs. CDR3 loop: CASVGTGLHEQYF. The bases read TGTGCCAGCGTCGGGACAGGGCTCCACGAGCAGTACTTC.